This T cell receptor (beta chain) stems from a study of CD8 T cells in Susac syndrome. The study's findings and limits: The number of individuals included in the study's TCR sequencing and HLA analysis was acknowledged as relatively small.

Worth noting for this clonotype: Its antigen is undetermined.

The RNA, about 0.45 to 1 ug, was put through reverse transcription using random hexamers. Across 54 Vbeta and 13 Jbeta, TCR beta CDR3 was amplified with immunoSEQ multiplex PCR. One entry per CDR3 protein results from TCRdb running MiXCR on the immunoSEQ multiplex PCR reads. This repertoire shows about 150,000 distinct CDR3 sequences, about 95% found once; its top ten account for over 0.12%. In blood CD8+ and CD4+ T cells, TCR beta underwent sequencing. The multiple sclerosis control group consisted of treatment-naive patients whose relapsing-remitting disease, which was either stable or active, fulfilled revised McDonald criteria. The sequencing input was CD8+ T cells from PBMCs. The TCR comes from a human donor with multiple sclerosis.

The CDR3, as DNA: TGTGCCAGTAGTATACAGAACAGCCCCCACGAGCAGTACTTC. Translated, it gives CASSIQNSPHEQYF. The V and J genes are TRBV19 and TRBJ2-7; D uncertain. This CDR3 is 14 amino acids long. The V and J ends lost 2 bases and 5 bases respectively, with 13 bases between them. Per the germline V gene, CDR1 is LNHDA and CDR2 is SQIVND (reference sequence). Combining the CDR3 with reference TRBV19 and TRBJ2-7 gives the whole variable domain DGGITQSPKYLFRKEGQNVTLSCEQNLNHDAMYWYRQDPGQGLRLIYYSQIVNDFQKGDIAEGYSVSREKKESFPLTVTSAQKNPTAFYLCASSIQNSPHEQYFGPGTRLTVT.